A selection of T cell receptor beta chains follows, all from one sample in a study of blood T cell repertoires in COVID-19. TCRdb keeps only in-frame clones here, not all; method: immunoSEQ multiplex PCR. The profile shows around 200,000 clones, nearly 90% of them singletons. The source material was peripheral blood. All receptors derive from a man aged 50 to 60 with acute or convalescent COVID-19. Both conserved end residues are part of each CDR3. The order of the fields is V gene, clone size, D gene, J gene, CDR3 DNA, CDR3 protein. A D gene is named only where the DNA matches it firmly. Rows may omit the clone size; those that give it use once, few, many or a size class.

V: TRBV18
size: -
D: -
J: TRBJ2-7
DNA: TGTGCCAGCTCAATTGTTGCCAGGAACTCCTACGAGCAGTACTTC
CDR3: CASSIVARNSYEQYF

V: TRBV18
size: -
D: TRBD2
J: TRBJ2-7
DNA: TGTGCCAGCTCACGGGGGCCCGCTAGCGGGAGCTCCTACGAGCAGTACTTC
CDR3: CASSRGPASGSSYEQYF

V: TRBV5-4
size: once
D: -
J: TRBJ2-1
DNA: TGTGCCAGCAGCTTGGAGGGACAACGTGAGTATGAGCAGTTCTTC
CDR3: CASSLEGQREYEQFF

V: TRBV4-2
size: -
D: -
J: TRBJ1-5
DNA: TGTGCCAGCAGCCAGGACAGAGATCAGCCCCAGCATTTT
CDR3: CASSQDRDQPQHF

V: TRBV11-2
size: -
D: TRBD1
J: TRBJ1-5
DNA: TGTGCCAGCAGCTTCAGGGGGCAGCAGCCCCAGCATTTT
CDR3: CASSFRGQQPQHF

V: TRBV24-1
size: -
D: -
J: TRBJ2-2
DNA: TGTGCCACTAAAAACAGGGTAGGGACCGGGGAGCTGTTTTTT
CDR3: CATKNRVGTGELFF

V: TRBV2
size: -
D: TRBD2
J: TRBJ2-1
DNA: TGTGCCAGCAGGGGACTAGACAATGAGCAGTTCTTC
CDR3: CASRGLDNEQFF

V: TRBV2
size: -
D: -
J: TRBJ2-5
DNA: TGTGCCAGCTGCGGGTCCCGGACGGCAGAGACCCAGTACTTC
CDR3: CASCGSRTAETQYF

V: TRBV7-9
size: -
D: TRBD1
J: TRBJ1-2
DNA: TGTGCCAGCAGCCCCGGGACAGGGAGGTTTCATGGCTACACCTTC
CDR3: CASSPGTGRFHGYTF

V: TRBV5-1
size: once
D: TRBD2
J: TRBJ2-7
DNA: TGCGCCAGCAACTCCGCGCTAGCGGGATACGAGCAGTACTTC
CDR3: CASNSALAGYEQYF

V: TRBV7-2
size: -
D: TRBD1
J: TRBJ1-5
DNA: TGTGCCAGCAGCCTGACGACAGGGCAGCCCCAGCATTTT
CDR3: CASSLTTGQPQHF

V: TRBV5-1
size: -
D: TRBD2
J: TRBJ2-1
DNA: TGCGCCAGCAGCTCGTTGCCCATACTAGCGGGAGGGGATGAGCAGTTCTTC
CDR3: CASSSLPILAGGDEQFF

V: TRBV7-2
size: -
D: -
J: TRBJ1-5
DNA: TGTGCCAGCAGCTCGAGCGGAGATCAGCCCCAGCATTTT
CDR3: CASSSSGDQPQHF

V: TRBV7-2
size: -
D: -
J: TRBJ1-2
DNA: TGTGCCAGCAGTTTTTGGGGAGATGGCTACACCTTC
CDR3: CASSFWGDGYTF

V: TRBV7-6
size: -
D: TRBD1
J: TRBJ2-5
DNA: TGTGCCAGCAGCTTAGTAGGGCTAGACAGGGGAGAGACCCAGTACTTC
CDR3: CASSLVGLDRGETQYF

V: TRBV24-1
size: -
D: -
J: TRBJ2-7
DNA: TGTGCCACCAGTGATTCGCGCGGACACATCTACGAGCAGTACTTC
CDR3: CATSDSRGHIYEQYF

V: TRBV6-5
size: -
D: TRBD2
J: TRBJ2-1
DNA: TGTGCCAGCAGGACGGGACTAGCGGGACCAAATGAGCAGTTCTTC
CDR3: CASRTGLAGPNEQFF

V: TRBV19
size: -
D: TRBD1
J: TRBJ1-2
DNA: TGTGCCAGTCAAATGGAGACAGGGGCTGTCGGCTATGGCTACACCTTC
CDR3: CASQMETGAVGYGYTF

V: TRBV18
size: -
D: -
J: TRBJ1-1
DNA: TGTGCCAGTGGCAGGATGAACACTGAAGCTTTCTTT
CDR3: CASGRMNTEAFF

V: TRBV5-1
size: -
D: TRBD2
J: TRBJ2-3
DNA: TGCGCCAGCCTCACCGGGGGGGCGGAAGGTACGCAGTATTTT
CDR3: CASLTGGAEGTQYF

V: TRBV2
size: -
D: TRBD1
J: TRBJ1-4
DNA: TGTGCCAGCAGTGAAAGAATGTCCGGGACAGGGATGCAAACTAATGAAAAACTGTTTTTT
CDR3: CASSERMSGTGMQTNEKLFF

V: TRBV28
size: -
D: -
J: TRBJ1-6
DNA: TGTGCCAGCACCAGGAATTCACCCCTCCACTTT
CDR3: CASTRNSPLHF

V: TRBV9
size: -
D: -
J: TRBJ1-3
DNA: TGTGCCAGCAGCGTGGGCAGCTCTGGAAACACCATATATTTT
CDR3: CASSVGSSGNTIYF

V: TRBV3-1/TRBV3-2
size: -
D: TRBD1
J: TRBJ1-2
DNA: TGTGCCAGCAGCCCCCGGGACAGGAACTATGGCTACACCTTC
CDR3: CASSPRDRNYGYTF

V: TRBV7-8
size: -
D: TRBD2
J: TRBJ2-2
DNA: TGTGCCAGCAGCTTAGCGCGTCTAGCGGGAATGAGAACCGGGGAGCTGTTTTTT
CDR3: CASSLARLAGMRTGELFF

V: TRBV29-1
size: -
D: -
J: TRBJ1-2
DNA: TGCAGCGGCACAAACAGGGATACTAACTATGGCTACACCTTC
CDR3: CSGTNRDTNYGYTF

V: TRBV5-1
size: -
D: TRBD1
J: TRBJ1-6
DNA: TGCGCCAGCAGCTTGTCGGGACAGGGGCTTGGGCCACCCCTCCACTTT
CDR3: CASSLSGQGLGPPLHF

V: TRBV7-3
size: -
D: -
J: TRBJ2-3
DNA: TGTGCCAGCAGCTTAATGCGCCCAGATACGCAGTATTTT
CDR3: CASSLMRPDTQYF

V: TRBV28
size: -
D: TRBD1
J: TRBJ2-1
DNA: TGTGCCAGCAGTATAGACAGGGTTTTGGAGTTCTTC
CDR3: CASSIDRVLEFF

V: TRBV3-1/TRBV3-2
size: -
D: -
J: TRBJ2-7
DNA: TGTGCCAGCAGCCAGAGACAGGTTACTTACGAGCAGTACTTC
CDR3: CASSQRQVTYEQYF

V: TRBV4-1
size: -
D: -
J: TRBJ1-3
DNA: TGCGCCAGCAGCCGGTCACAGGGCTCTGGAAACACCATATATTTT
CDR3: CASSRSQGSGNTIYF

V: TRBV7-9
size: -
D: -
J: TRBJ1-1
DNA: TGTGCCAGCAGCTTAGCGGGGGGAGGGCATGAAGCTTTCTTT
CDR3: CASSLAGGGHEAFF

V: TRBV6-5
size: -
D: TRBD2
J: TRBJ2-3
DNA: TGTGCCAGCAGTTACTCGTCGGCGGGAGGAGGGGATACGCAGTATTTT
CDR3: CASSYSSAGGGDTQYF

V: TRBV2
size: -
D: TRBD1
J: TRBJ1-6
DNA: TGTGCCAGCAGGAGGACAGGGCTTAGTCTATCTAATTCACCCCTCCACTTT
CDR3: CASRRTGLSLSNSPLHF

V: TRBV5-5
size: -
D: -
J: TRBJ2-1
DNA: TGTGCCAGCAGCTTGACCCCCGACAGCTACAATGAGCAGTTCTTC
CDR3: CASSLTPDSYNEQFF

V: TRBV2
size: -
D: -
J: TRBJ2-2
DNA: TGTGCCAGCAGCAGGGCTACGAACACCGGGGAGCTGTTTTTT
CDR3: CASSRATNTGELFF